This T cell receptor (beta chain) was sequenced for a study of cytomegalovirus exposure and HLA in healthy donors. Study observations and caveats: It was reported that TCR beta sequences correctly inferred the HLA-A and HLA-B alleles for most subjects.

This CDR3 contains 13 residues. J was trimmed by 2 bases and V by 4 bases; bases with no gene match: 1. Germline assignment: CDR1 SNHLY and CDR2 FYNNEI. This PCR relied on a set of 60 Vbeta primers and 13 Jbeta primers. Sequenced by immunoSEQ multiplex PCR; TCRdb stores in-frame clones only, minus some. The sample consists of over 150,000 clones, under 80% of them appearing once. Turning to this clone: Its antigen is undetermined.

The chain carries TRBV2 and TRBJ2-5; TRBD2 aligns across 7 bases. Source material: PBMCs. This clonotype originated in a woman aged 50 to 60 in good health and CMV-seropositive. The CDR3 is CASSGGGQETQYF. The CDR3 DNA is TGTGCCAGCAGTGGGGGGGGGCAAGAGACCCAGTACTTC.